This section outlines one T cell receptor (beta chain) sequence together with its context. Its cognate antigen has yet to be identified. One base away there is no much larger clone; base qualities are not given. This sample is drawn from a study of T cells in Graves' hyperthyroidism and ophthalmopathy (dated by TCRdb to between 2018 and 2021). Turning to the overall study: A discovery cohort of around 98 patients, roughly 40 with Graves' ophthalmopathy and 55 to 60 with stable Graves' hyperthyroidism, was used to find distinguishing TCR V-J signatures. Prospective prediction of ophthalmopathy was tested in an independent validation cohort of 18 to 20 hyperthyroidism patients and 15 to 17 patients who later progressed to ophthalmopathy. For training and testing, the roughly 100 patients in the discovery cohort were randomly divided in a 7:3 ratio. In several Graves' hyperthyroidism patients, the study also compared T-cell repertoires from thyroid tissue with T-cell repertoires from blood. Once sampling was done, hyperthyroidism patients were given methimazole at a starting dose of 30 mg daily, whereas ophthalmopathy patients were given high-dose intravenous methylprednisolone. According to the paper, TCR Vbeta CDR3 sequencing was carried out on about 140 peripheral blood samples, which came from around 43 ophthalmopathy, around 74 hyperthyroidism and about 17 progressor patients.

The TCR beta CDR3 regions were amplified from RNA transcripts. The first round of RT-PCR for the TCR CDR3 was performed with the HTBI primer set and the Qiagen OneStep RT-PCR kit. The libraries were constructed in a second round of multiplex PCR and then size-selected and purified. Libraries were sequenced paired-end with 100 bp reads on an Illumina HiSeq2000. In the authors' own workflow: SOAPnuke was used to process the raw data, removing reads that contained adapters or uncalled bases, had a mean Phred below 15, or lacked an exact match to the constant primer or identifier. COPE v1.2.5 was used to merge the high-quality paired reads, and each unique nucleotide sequence was defined as a clonotype. MiTCR v1.1 was used to align clonotypes to the IMGT TRBV, TRBD and TRBJ reference segments. Analysis was restricted to V-J combinations with a frequency above 0.0001, which covered 99.2% of repertoires. A TCS score was defined as the ratio between F50 (clonal expansion) and ExV (chaos), using BLOSUM62-based TCRdist between CDR3 peptides within each V-J. Welch's t-statistics and random forest reduced 514 V-J features to 10 to 15, which were used in a naive Bayes classifier (R e1071). Thyroid-blood repertoire similarity was quantified with the Morisita-Horn index. TCRdb reworked the public reads: Q25 trimming with fastp, MiXCR clone assembly, productive beta chains retained. Every CDR3 protein is listed once, alongside the most common genes and DNA of its rows. TCRdb assigned the V and J calls; the authors' analysis was not used. This sample is represented by roughly 570,000 distinct CDR3 sequences; approximately 44% of them were singletons. The top ten hold 15% to 20% of the sample.

Any patient with an uncontrolled infection, another autoimmune disease, pregnancy or lactation was excluded. Diagnoses relied on clinical symptoms, serum thyroxine and TRAb, thyroid ultrasound and orbital computed tomography. Trizol reagent was used to extract total RNA, and RNA quality was then checked on an Agilent 2100 Bioanalyzer. The germline V gene yields MNHNS for CDR1 and SASEGT for CDR2. The CDR3 holds 14 amino acids from the cysteine to the phenylalanine. Only CDR3 DNA remains: 42 bases, in frame from the first base. V and J lose 1 base and 4 bases, and a span of 8 bases separates them. What the authors observed across the whole study: Most expanded thyroid clonotypes (frequency above 0.001) were also detected in blood, suggesting blood repertoires may reflect thyroid immune responses. No statistical method was used to set the sample size in advance, and investigators knew the group allocation. In validation, progression to ophthalmopathy was predicted by the model with approximately 67% sensitivity and approximately 78% specificity, a median of roughly 6 months before onset. Ophthalmopathy was separated from stable hyperthyroidism by a 13 V-J signature model, with about 86% sensitivity and 81% to 83% specificity obtained in cross-validation and 80%/75% obtained in testing.

This receptor chain uses TRBV6-1 and TRBJ1-3, with the D gene not confidently named. What was sequenced was peripheral blood or thyroid tissue (not recorded which). This sequence originates from an adult woman with Graves' disease, either hyperthyroidism or ophthalmopathy (not recorded which). CDR3 region: CASSEGQKGNTIYF. The DNA sequence reads TGTGCCAGCAGTGAAGGTCAAAAGGGAAACACCATATATTTT.